Shown below are 3 T cell receptor beta chains from a single sample sequenced in a study of Ad26.COV2.S vaccination and SARS-CoV-2 variants. TCRdb's table, derived via immunoSEQ multiplex PCR, lists solely in-frame clones and lacks some. The data hold 440,000 or so clones, with roughly nine tenths observed a single time. Treatment defined: roughly 20 received Ad26.COV2.S at low or high dose, single or two shots; about five received placebo; per-sample allocation not given. Sampling was done on day 63 after the first vaccine or placebo injection. The specimen comprised peripheral blood, sampled in a trial of Ad26.COV2.S vaccine versus placebo. Source of these receptors: a person between 18 and 60 years old who received the Ad26.COV2.S COVID-19 vaccine or a placebo.

About this clone: This CDR3 is also generated by other DNA sequences in the sample. The chain combines TRBV19 with TRBJ2-7, with 9 bases lining up with TRBD1. Germline CDR1 LNHDA, CDR2 SQIVND (reference sequence). The V and J ends lost 6 bases and 4 bases, in that order; junction bases with no gene match: 4. CDR3 length equals 13 residues. CDR3 nucleotides: TGTGCCAGTAGCTCCGGACAGGGGTACGAGCAGTACTTC. Protein product: CASSSGQGYEQYF.

The gene calls are TRBV7-6 and TRBJ2-7; no clear D gene. This CDR3 comprises 17 residues. The germline V and J ends were trimmed by 1 base and 2 bases, with 18 bases remaining between them. The V gene's germline CDR1 is SGHVS and CDR2 FNYEAQ. CDR3 DNA: TGTGCCAGCAGCTTAGAGCTTTCCTTTCGCCGCCCCTACGAGCAGTACTTC. This sequence encodes CASSLELSFRRPYEQYF. The variable domain in full, completed from reference TRBV7-6 and TRBJ2-7, reads GAGVSQSPRYKVTKRGQDVALRCDPISGHVSLYWYRQALGQGPEFLTYFNYEAQQDKSGLPNDRFSAERPEGSISTLTIQRTEQRDSAMYRCASSLELSFRRPYEQYFGPGTRLTVT.

The chain is built from TRBV4-2 and TRBJ2-7; D uncertain. The germline CDR1 and CDR2 sequences are LGHNA and YNFKEQ. Trimming shortened V by 1 base and J by 4 bases, and 8 bases separated the two germline ends. The CDR3 sequence is 13 residues long. The chain's CDR3 is CASSQGSSYEQYF. In nucleotides, the CDR3 is TGTGCCAGCAGCCAAGGCTCCTCGTACGAGCAGTACTTC.